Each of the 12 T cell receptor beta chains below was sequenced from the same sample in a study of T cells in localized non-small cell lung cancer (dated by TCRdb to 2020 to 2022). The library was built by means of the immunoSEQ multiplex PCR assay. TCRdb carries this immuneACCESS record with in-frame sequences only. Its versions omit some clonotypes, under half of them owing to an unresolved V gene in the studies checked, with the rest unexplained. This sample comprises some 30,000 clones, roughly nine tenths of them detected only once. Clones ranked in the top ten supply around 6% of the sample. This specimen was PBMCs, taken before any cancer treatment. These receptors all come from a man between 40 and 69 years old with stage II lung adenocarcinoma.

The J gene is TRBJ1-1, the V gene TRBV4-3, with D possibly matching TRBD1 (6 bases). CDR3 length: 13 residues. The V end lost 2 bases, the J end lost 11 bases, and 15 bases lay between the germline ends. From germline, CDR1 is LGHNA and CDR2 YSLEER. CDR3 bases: TGCGCCAGCAGCCAAAGCAGGGGCCTAAAGGCTTTCTTT. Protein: CASSQSRGLKAFF.

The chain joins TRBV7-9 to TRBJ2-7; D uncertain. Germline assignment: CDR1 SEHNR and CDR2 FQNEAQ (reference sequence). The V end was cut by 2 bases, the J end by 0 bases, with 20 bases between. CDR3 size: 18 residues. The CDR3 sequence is CASSLRSIRDPSSYEQYF. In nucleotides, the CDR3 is TGTGCCAGCAGCTTAAGATCTATCCGAGACCCGAGCTCCTACGAGCAGTACTTC.

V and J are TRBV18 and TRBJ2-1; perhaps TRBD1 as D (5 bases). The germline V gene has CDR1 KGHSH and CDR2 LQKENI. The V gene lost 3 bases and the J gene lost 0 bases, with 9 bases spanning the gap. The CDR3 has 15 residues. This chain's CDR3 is CASSPQGISYNEQFF. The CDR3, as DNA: TGTGCCAGCTCACCCCAGGGTATCTCCTACAATGAGCAGTTCTTC.

CDR3 sequence reads: CASQREVLDTQYF. CDR3 coding DNA: TGTGCTAGTCAGCGGGAGGTGTTAGATACGCAGTATTTT. The genes are TRBV12-5 and TRBJ2-3, with 9 bases aligning to TRBD2. V gave up 8 bases and J gave up 5 bases; unmatched junction bases: 5. In germline, CDR1 is LGHNT, CDR2 FRNRAP. The CDR3 has 13 amino acids. Full variable domain (remainder filled in from reference TRBV12-5 and TRBJ2-3): DARVTQTPRHKVTEMGQEVTMRCQPILGHNTVFWYRQTMMQGLELLAYFRNRAPLDDSGMPKDRFSAEMPDATLATLKIQPSEPRDSAVYFCASQREVLDTQYFGPGTRLTVL.

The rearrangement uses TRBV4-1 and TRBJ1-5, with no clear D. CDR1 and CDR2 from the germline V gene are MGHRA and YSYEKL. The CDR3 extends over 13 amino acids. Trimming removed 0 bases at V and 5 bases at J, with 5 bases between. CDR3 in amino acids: CASSQDLYQPQHF. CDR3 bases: TGCGCCAGCAGCCAAGACCTTTATCAGCCCCAGCATTTT.

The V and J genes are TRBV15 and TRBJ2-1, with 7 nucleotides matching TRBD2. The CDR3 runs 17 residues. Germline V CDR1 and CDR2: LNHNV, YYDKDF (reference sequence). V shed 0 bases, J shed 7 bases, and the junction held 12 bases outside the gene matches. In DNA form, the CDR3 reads TGTGCCACCAGCAGAGATCTGGGGGTAGCGCGGGGGAATGAGCAGTTCTTC. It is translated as CATSRDLGVARGNEQFF.

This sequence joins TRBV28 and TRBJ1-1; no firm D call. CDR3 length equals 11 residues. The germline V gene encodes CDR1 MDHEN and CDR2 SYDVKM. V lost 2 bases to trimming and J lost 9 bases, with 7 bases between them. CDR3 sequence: CASSLPGKAFF. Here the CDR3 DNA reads TGTGCCAGCAGTTTACCTGGGAAAGCTTTCTTT. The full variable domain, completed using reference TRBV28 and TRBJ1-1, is DVKVTQSSRYLVKRTGEKVFLECVQDMDHENMFWYRQDPGLGLRLIYFSYDVKMKEKGDIPEGYSVSREKKERFSLILESASTNQTSMYLCASSLPGKAFFGQGTRLTVV.

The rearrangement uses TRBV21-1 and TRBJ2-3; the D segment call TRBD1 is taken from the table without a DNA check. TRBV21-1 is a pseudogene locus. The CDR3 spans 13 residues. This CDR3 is CASSTGSTDTQYF. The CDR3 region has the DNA TGTGCCAGCAGCACAGGGAGCACAGATACGCAGTATTTT.

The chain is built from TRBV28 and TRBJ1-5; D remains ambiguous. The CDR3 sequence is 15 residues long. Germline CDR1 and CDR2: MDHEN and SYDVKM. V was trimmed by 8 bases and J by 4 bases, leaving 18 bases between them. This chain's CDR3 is CASPLKGRKNQPQHF. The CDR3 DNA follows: TGTGCCAGCCCCCTTAAGGGAAGGAAGAATCAGCCCCAGCATTTT. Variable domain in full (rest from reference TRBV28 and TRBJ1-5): DVKVTQSSRYLVKRTGEKVFLECVQDMDHENMFWYRQDPGLGLRLIYFSYDVKMKEKGDIPEGYSVSREKKERFSLILESASTNQTSMYLCASPLKGRKNQPQHFGDGTRLSIL.

The CDR3 sequence is CASTGVSGYTF. The CDR3 DNA reads as TGTGCCAGCACTGGGGTTAGCGGCTACACCTTC. The V gene is TRBV28, the J gene TRBJ1-2; no definite D call. The CDR3 totals 11 residues. The V gene's germline CDR1 is MDHEN and CDR2 SYDVKM. With 7 bases removed from V and 8 bases from J, the gap between germline ends came to 11 bases.

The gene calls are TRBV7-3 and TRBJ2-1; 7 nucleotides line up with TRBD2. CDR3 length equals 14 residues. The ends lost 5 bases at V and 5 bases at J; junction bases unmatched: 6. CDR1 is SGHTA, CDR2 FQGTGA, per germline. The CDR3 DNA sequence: TGTGCCAGCAGCCCCTCGCTAGCGGACAATGAGCAGTTCTTC. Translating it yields CASSPSLADNEQFF.

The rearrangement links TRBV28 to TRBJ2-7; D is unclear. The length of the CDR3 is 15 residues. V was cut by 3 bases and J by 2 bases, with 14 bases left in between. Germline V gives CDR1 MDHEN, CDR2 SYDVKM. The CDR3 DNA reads TGTGCCAGCAGTTTTTTAGGTATTGGCACCTACGAGCAGTACTTC. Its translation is CASSFLGIGTYEQYF.